The entry below describes one T cell receptor beta chain. Clones were read by immunoSEQ multiplex PCR, and TCRdb kept only the in-frame ones, dropping some. This sample has under 150,000 clones, with about nine tenths found just once. Per germline, CDR1 MNHNS and CDR2 SASEGT. The CDR3 covers 13 residues. V gave up 3 bases and J gave up 4 bases, with 9 bases separating them. The sample belongs to a study of control samples from healthy donors and cancer patients. The receptor's source is a man between 45 and 60 years old with head and neck cancer. The sample comprised PBMCs. This chain uses TRBV6-1 with TRBJ1-2; TRBD1 might be the D (5 bases). CDR3 in amino acids: CASSETAFYGYTF. CDR3 in DNA: TGTGCCAGCAGTGAGACAGCCTTCTATGGCTACACCTTC.